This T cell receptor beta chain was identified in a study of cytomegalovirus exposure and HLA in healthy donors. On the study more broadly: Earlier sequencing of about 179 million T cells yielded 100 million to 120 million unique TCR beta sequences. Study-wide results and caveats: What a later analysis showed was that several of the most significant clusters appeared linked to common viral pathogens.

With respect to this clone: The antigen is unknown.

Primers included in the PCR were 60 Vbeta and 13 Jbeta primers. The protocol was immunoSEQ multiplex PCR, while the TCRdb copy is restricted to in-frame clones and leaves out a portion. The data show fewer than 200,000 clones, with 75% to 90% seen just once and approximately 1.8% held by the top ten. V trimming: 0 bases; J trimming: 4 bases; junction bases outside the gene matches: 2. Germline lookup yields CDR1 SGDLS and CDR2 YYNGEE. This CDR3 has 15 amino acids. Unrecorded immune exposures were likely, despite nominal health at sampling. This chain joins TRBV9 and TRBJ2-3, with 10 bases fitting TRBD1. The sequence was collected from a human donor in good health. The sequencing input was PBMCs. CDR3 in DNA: TGTGCCAGCAGCGTAGAAGGGACAGGGGCAGATACGCAGTATTTT. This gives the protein CASSVEGTGADTQYF.